This T cell receptor beta chain was obtained from a study of OX40 agonist ivuxolimab in advanced cancers. The CDR3 is 13 residues long. V shed 7 bases, J shed 4 bases, and the junction held 3 bases outside the gene matches. Germline values: CDR1 LNHDA, CDR2 SQIVND (reference sequence). Points from the study as a whole: Circulating CD4+ and CD8+ T cells showed clonal expansion by week 6 at 0.1 to 3.0 mg/kg.

On this clone itself: Its target is not known.

Using immunoSEQ multiplex PCR, the repertoire was profiled, and TCRdb retains in-frame clones only, with some absent. The sample has roughly 41,000 clones, around 89% seen once. The TCR originated in an adult with an advanced solid tumor such as melanoma, head and neck, liver or kidney cancer. The chain is built from TRBV19 and TRBJ1-1; TRBD1 matches at 10 bases. This sample comprised CD4+ or CD8+ T cells sorted from blood, obtained in a trial of the OX40 agonist ivuxolimab. The CDR3 DNA reads TGTGCCAGTACCGGGACAGGGGTCACTGAAGCTTTCTTT. Translation: CASTGTGVTEAFF.